The rows below give T cell receptor beta chains drawn from one sample of a study of T cells in Graves' hyperthyroidism and ophthalmopathy. TCRdb reprocessed the multiplex PCR reads via MiXCR and lists one record per CDR3 protein. This sample yields around 530,000 distinct CDR3 sequences, of which roughly 18% are seen a single time; 17% belongs to the top ten. Sequencing used blood. These receptors all come from a woman aged 18-29 years with Graves' ophthalmopathy. Both conserved end residues are part of each CDR3. The order of the fields is D gene, V gene, clone size, J gene, CDR3 DNA, CDR3 protein. D genes are given only for firm matches. Clone size is shown for a subset of rows, as once, few, many or a class of expanded clone.

-,TRBV7-3,-,TRBJ2-6,TGTGCCAGCAGCCCTAAACTGGGACAAGGGGCCAACGTCCTGACTTTC,CASSPKLGQGANVLTF
-,TRBV6-1,many,TRBJ2-5,TGTGCCAGCAGTGCAACAGGGCGGGAGACCCAGTACTTC,CASSATGRETQYF
-,TRBV3-1,many,TRBJ2-4,TGTGCCAGCAGCCAAAGATTATTGGGCATTCAGTACTTC,CASSQRLLGIQYF
-,TRBV12-3/TRBV12-4,many,TRBJ1-5,TGTGCCAGCAGTTTAAGCGACGGGTTGTGGCAGCCCCAGCATTTT,CASSLSDGLWQPQHF
-,TRBV3-1,many,TRBJ1-1,TGTGCCAGCAGCCAAAGGGACGGCGGAGCTTTCTTT,CASSQRDGGAFF
TRBD1,TRBV30,few,TRBJ1-1,TGTGCCTGGAGACAGGGGGTCACTTCTGAAGCTTTCTTT,CAWRQGVTSEAFF
TRBD1,TRBV9,-,TRBJ1-2,TGTGCCAGCAGCACAACAACAGGGGGGTATGGCTACACCTTC,CASSTTTGGYGYTF
-,TRBV20-1,many,TRBJ1-2,TGCAGTGCCCCTAACAACCCGGGACAAGTCGAAGGCTACACCTTC,CSAPNNPGQVEGYTF
TRBD1,TRBV19,once,TRBJ2-5,TGTGCCAGTAGTATAACTCCAGGAAGACAGGGAGCATCCTACTACCAAGAGACCCAGTACTTC,CASSITPGRQGASYYQETQYF
-,TRBV6-1,many,TRBJ1-1,TGTGCCAGCAGGGAACAAGTGGGGGATTGGGGGAAAGCTTTCTTT,CASREQVGDWGKAFF
-,TRBV9,many,TRBJ1-1,TGTGCCAGCAGCGTAGAAGTCCAGATGAACACTGAAGCTTTCTTT,CASSVEVQMNTEAFF
-,TRBV20-1,few,TRBJ1-1,TGCAGTGCCATTGAGGGGGGTTGGACTGAAGCTTTCTTT,CSAIEGGWTEAFF
TRBD2,TRBV7-8,many,TRBJ2-3,TGTGCCAGCAGCTTAGTTTCGGGAGGACTGGGCACAGATACGCAGTATTTT,CASSLVSGGLGTDTQYF
TRBD2,TRBV10-3,many,TRBJ2-2,TGTGCCATCAGTGGGGCTAGCGGGGTTAACACCGGGGAGCTGTTTTTT,CAISGASGVNTGELFF
TRBD1,TRBV27,many,TRBJ2-5,TGTGCCAGCACTCAACTCCCGGGACAGGGCCAAGAGACCCAGTACTTC,CASTQLPGQGQETQYF
-,TRBV7-6,many,TRBJ2-1,TGTGCCAGCAGCTTAGCGTCTACTCCCTACAATGAGCAGTTCTTC,CASSLASTPYNEQFF
-,TRBV4-1,-,TRBJ1-2,TGCGCCAGCAGCCAAGACCCGACCCGGGGGCGCGTACGAGGCTACACCTTC,CASSQDPTRGRVRGYTF
-,TRBV10-3,-,TRBJ2-2,TGTGCCACCCAGAACACCGGGGAGCTGTTTTTT,CATQNTGELFF
-,TRBV3-1,few,TRBJ1-4,TGTGCCAGCAGCCAAGAGGTCCGGGACACAACTAATGAAAAACTGTTTTTT,CASSQEVRDTTNEKLFF
-,TRBV6-1,few,TRBJ2-3,TGTGCCAGCAGTGAAACGGGCAGAACAGATACGCAGTATTTT,CASSETGRTDTQYF